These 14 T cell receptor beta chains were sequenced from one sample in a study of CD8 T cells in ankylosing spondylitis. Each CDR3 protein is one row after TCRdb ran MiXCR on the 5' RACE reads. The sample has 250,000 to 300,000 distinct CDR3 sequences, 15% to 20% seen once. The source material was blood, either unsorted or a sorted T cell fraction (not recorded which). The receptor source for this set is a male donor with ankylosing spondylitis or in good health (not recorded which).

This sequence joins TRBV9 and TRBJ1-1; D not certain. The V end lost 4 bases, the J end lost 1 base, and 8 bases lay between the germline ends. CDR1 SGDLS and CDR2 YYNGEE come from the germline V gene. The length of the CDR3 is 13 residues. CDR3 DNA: TGTGCCAGCAGCACTAGTCCGAACACTGAAGCTTTCTTT. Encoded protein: CASSTSPNTEAFF.

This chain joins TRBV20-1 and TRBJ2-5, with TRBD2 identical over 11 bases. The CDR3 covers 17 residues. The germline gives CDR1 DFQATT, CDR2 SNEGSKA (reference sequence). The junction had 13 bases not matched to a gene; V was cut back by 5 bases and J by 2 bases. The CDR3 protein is CSADTIAGGPRQETQYF. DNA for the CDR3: TGCAGTGCTGATACTATAGCGGGAGGGCCGAGGCAAGAGACCCAGTACTTC.

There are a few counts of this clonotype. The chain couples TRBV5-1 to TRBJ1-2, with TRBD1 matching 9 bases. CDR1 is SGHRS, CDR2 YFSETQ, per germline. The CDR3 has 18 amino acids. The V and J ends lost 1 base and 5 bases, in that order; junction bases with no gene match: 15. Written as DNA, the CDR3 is TGCGCCAGCAGCTTGACAGGGGGCTCAATAAGGGTCGGATATGGCTACACCTTC. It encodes CASSLTGGSIRVGYGYTF.

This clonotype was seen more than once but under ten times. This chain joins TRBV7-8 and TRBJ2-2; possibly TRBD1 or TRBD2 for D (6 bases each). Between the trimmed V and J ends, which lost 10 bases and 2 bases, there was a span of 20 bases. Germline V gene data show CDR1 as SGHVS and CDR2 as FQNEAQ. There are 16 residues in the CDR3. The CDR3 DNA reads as TGTGCCACCGTTAAAGGGGGGCTCAGAAACACCGGGGAGCTGTTTTTT. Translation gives CATVKGGLRNTGELFF.

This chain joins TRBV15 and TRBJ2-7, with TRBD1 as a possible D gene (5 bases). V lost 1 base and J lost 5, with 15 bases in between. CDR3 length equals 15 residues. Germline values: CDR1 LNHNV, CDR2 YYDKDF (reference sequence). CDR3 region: CATSRGPTQGDEQYV. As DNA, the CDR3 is TGTGCCACCAGCAGAGGCCCCACTCAGGGCGACGAGCAGTACGTC.

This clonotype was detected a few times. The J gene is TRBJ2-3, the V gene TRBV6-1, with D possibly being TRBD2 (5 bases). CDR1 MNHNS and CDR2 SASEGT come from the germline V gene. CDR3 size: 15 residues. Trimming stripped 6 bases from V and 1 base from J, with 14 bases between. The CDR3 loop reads CASSTLVGGTDTQYF. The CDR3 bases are TGTGCCAGCAGCACATTAGTGGGAGGCACAGATACGCAGTATTTT.

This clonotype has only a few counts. The CDR3 bases are TGTGCCAGCAGCCCGGGGGCAGGGAACACTGAAGCTTTCTTT. This gives the protein CASSPGAGNTEAFF. The V and J genes are TRBV7-3 and TRBJ1-1; maybe TRBD1 (6 bases). The germline V gene has CDR1 SGHTA and CDR2 FQGTGA. The CDR3 is made up of 14 amino acids. Deletions cut 5 bases from V and 1 base from J, with 11 bases between.

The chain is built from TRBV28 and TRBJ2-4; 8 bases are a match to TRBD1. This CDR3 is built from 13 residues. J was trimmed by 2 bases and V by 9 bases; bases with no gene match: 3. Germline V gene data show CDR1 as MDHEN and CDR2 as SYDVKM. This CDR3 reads CASTGGTKNIQYF. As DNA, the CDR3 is TGTGCCAGTACAGGGGGGACCAAAAACATTCAGTACTTC.

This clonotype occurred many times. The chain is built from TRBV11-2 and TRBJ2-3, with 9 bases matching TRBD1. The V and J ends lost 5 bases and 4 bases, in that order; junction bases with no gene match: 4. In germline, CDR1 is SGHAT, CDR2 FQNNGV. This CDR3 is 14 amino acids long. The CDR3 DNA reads TGTGCCAGCAGCCAGGGACAGGGCGCAGATACGCAGTATTTT. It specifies CASSQGQGADTQYF.

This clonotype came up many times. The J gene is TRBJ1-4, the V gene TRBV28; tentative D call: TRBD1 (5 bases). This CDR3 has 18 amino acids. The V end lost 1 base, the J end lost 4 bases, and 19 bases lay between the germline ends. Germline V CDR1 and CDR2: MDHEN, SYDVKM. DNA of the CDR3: TGTGCCAGCAGTTTATACGGATGGGGCCGGGAACATAATGAAAAACTGTTTTTT. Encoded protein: CASSLYGWGREHNEKLFF.

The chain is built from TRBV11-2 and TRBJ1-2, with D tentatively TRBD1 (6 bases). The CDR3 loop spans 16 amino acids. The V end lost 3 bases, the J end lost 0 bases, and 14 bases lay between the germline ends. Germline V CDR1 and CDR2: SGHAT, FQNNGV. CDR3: CASSLGGRDTNYGYTF. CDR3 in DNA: TGTGCCAGCAGCTTGGGGGGTCGGGACACTAACTATGGCTACACCTTC.

The CDR3 spells CASSQESSAEQFF. Here the CDR3 DNA reads TGCGCCAGCAGCCAAGAATCTAGCGCTGAGCAGTTCTTC. This chain links TRBV4-1 with TRBJ2-1; perhaps TRBD2 as D (6 bases). Deletions cut 0 bases from V and 9 bases from J, with 9 bases between. The V gene's germline CDR1 is MGHRA and CDR2 YSYEKL. The CDR3 covers 13 residues.

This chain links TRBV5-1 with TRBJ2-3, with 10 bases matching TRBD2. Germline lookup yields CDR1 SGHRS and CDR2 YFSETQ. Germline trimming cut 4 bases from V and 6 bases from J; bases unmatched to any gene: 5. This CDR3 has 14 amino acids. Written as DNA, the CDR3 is TGCGCCAGCAGCCCCACTAGCGGGGTGGATACGCAGTATTTT. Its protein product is CASSPTSGVDTQYF.

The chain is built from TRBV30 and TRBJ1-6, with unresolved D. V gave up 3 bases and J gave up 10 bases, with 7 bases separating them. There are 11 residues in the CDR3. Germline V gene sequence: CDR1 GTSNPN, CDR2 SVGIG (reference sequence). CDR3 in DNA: TGTGCCTGGAGGGTCGGGTCACCCCTCCACTTT. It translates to CAWRVGSPLHF. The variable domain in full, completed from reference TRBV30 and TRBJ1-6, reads SQTIHQWPATLVQPVGSPLSLECTVEGTSNPNLYWYRQAAGRGLQLLFYSVGIGQISSEVPQNLSASRPQDRQFILSSKKLLLSDSGFYLCAWRVGSPLHFGNGTRLTVT.